This TCR beta chain was identified in a study of blood T cell repertoires in COVID-19 (dated by TCRdb to about 2020). Describing the broader study: The collaborator samples originated in the United States, Italy and Spain and spanned the acute and convalescent phases of COVID-19. The prospective study material was composed of cDNA or gDNA derived from T cells, B-cell-depleted T cells, or PBMCs. Samples came from the ongoing ImmuneRACE study (first 160 participants) plus 1,254 subjects from 6 global collaborators. The repertoires were made available in a free public database intended to serve as a resource for research on the immune response to SARS-CoV-2. Nearly every sample came with metadata listing a de-identified subject ID, COVID-19 status, age in years and sex. Deeply sampled blood TCRbeta repertoires from subjects exposed to, actively infected with, or recovered from COVID-19 were included in the dataset. HLA class I and class II types, where available, came from metadata supplied by the sample provider rather than from assay-based typing. Here is what the overall study found, with its caveats: The quantity of clinical and demographic metadata differed by source and by participant and was supplied without curation.

The collaborating institutions used their own protocols to collect whole blood in K2EDTA tubes. For TCRbeta analysis, collaborators shipped samples as frozen whole blood, isolated PBMCs, or DNA extracted from either of those sample types. The immunoSEQ Assay, a bias-controlled multiplex PCR, was used to amplify TCRbeta CDR3 regions from genomic DNA. The study's own analysis went as follows. Within the assay, amplification of reference gene primers was used to estimate how many nucleated cells each sample contained. To quantify the absolute abundance of each unique TCRbeta CDR3 rearrangement, sequence reads were collapsed and filtered. For each sample, productive Simpson clonality was calculated by taking the square root of Simpson's diversity index across productive rearrangements. The table was pulled from immuneACCESS by TCRdb, which kept in-frame rearrangements only. Such tables lose some clones; where checked, under half of the loss comes from unresolved V genes, and the rest has no known cause. The DNA was the basis for D and trimming; V, J and clone size are from that table. This sample has about 14,000 clones in its table, and over 65% of those were observed once. The ten largest clones take up roughly 20% of the sample.

On this clone itself: Its antigen is not yet known. No qualities accompany the bases; no much larger clone lies one base away.

Germline trimming amounts to 4 bases on V and 2 bases on J, with 9 as the count of junction bases outside the gene matches. CDR1 SGDLS and CDR2 YYNGEE were looked up in the germline V gene. The CDR3 holds 16 amino acids from the cysteine to the phenylalanine. Only the CDR3 part of the read is kept: 48 bases, read in frame from the first base. This chain joins TRBV9 to TRBJ2-7; 10 of the junction bases match TRBD2. Sequencing was done on a sample of peripheral blood. This TCR derives from a boy aged 2 to 9 with active or convalescent COVID-19. In nucleotides, the sequence is TGTGCCAGCAGCCCGAGCCCTAGCGGGGGAGCCTACGAGCAGTACTTC. This codes for CASSPSPSGGAYEQYF.